This is a list of T cell receptor beta chains from one sample in a study of patients and donors after allogeneic stem cell transplantation. TCRdb independently ran MiXCR on the RT-PCR reads; one entry per CDR3 protein. The repertoire has approximately 170,000 distinct CDR3 sequences, approximately 22% of them found once; the top ten carry more than 25%. Sequenced sample: blood, either unsorted or a sorted T cell fraction (not recorded which). These receptor sequences come from a human donor who was either an allogeneic HSCT recipient or a stem cell or donor lymphocyte infusion donor (not recorded which). It is not recorded whose cells these are; they may come from a transplant donor. CDR3s include the opening cysteine and the closing phenylalanine or tryptophan. Fields, in order: clone size, J gene, V gene, D gene, CDR3 length, CDR3 DNA, CDR3 protein. The D gene is left open where the match is weak. A row's size may be missing; if present it is once, few, many or a size class.

clone_size: few
j_call: TRBJ1-1
v_call: TRBV20-1
d_call: NA
cdr3_length: 13
cdr3_nt: TGCAGTGCTAGAGGCGGGACTATCACTGAAGCTTTCTTT
cdr3_aa: CSARGGTITEAFF

clone_size: NA
j_call: TRBJ2-3
v_call: TRBV7-2
d_call: TRBD2
cdr3_length: 18
cdr3_nt: TGTGCCAGCAGCTTGACTAGCGGGACCCAAATTAACACAGATACGCAGTATTTT
cdr3_aa: CASSLTSGTQINTDTQYF

clone_size: few
j_call: TRBJ2-3
v_call: TRBV3-1
d_call: TRBD2
cdr3_length: 15
cdr3_nt: TGTGCCAGCAGCCAGCTAGCGGGGCCCCCAGATACGCAGTATTTT
cdr3_aa: CASSQLAGPPDTQYF

clone_size: NA
j_call: TRBJ2-3
v_call: TRBV18
d_call: TRBD1
cdr3_length: 14
cdr3_nt: TGTGCCAGCTCACCACAAGACAGGGCTGATACGCAGTATTTT
cdr3_aa: CASSPQDRADTQYF

clone_size: once
j_call: TRBJ2-7
v_call: TRBV6-2/TRBV6-3
d_call: NA
cdr3_length: 13
cdr3_nt: TGTGCCACCTCGAGACAAACTTTATACGAGCAGTACTTC
cdr3_aa: CATSRQTLYEQYF

clone_size: few
j_call: TRBJ1-3
v_call: TRBV6-2/TRBV6-3
d_call: TRBD1
cdr3_length: 18
cdr3_nt: TGTGCCAGCAGTTACCCGACCGGGACAGCTCTACTTGGGAACACCATATATTTT
cdr3_aa: CASSYPTGTALLGNTIYF

clone_size: few
j_call: TRBJ1-5
v_call: TRBV25-1
d_call: NA
cdr3_length: 11
cdr3_nt: TGTGCCACCCACCGAAGACAGCCCCAGCATTTT
cdr3_aa: CATHRRQPQHF

clone_size: NA
j_call: TRBJ2-7
v_call: TRBV5-1
d_call: NA
cdr3_length: 14
cdr3_nt: TGCGCCAGCAGCTCGCTAGCGATCTCCTACGAGCAGTACTTC
cdr3_aa: CASSSLAISYEQYF

clone_size: few
j_call: TRBJ1-1
v_call: TRBV19
d_call: NA
cdr3_length: 15
cdr3_nt: TGTGCCAGTAGTGGCCGAATCAGGGGATCCGATGAAGCTTTCTTT
cdr3_aa: CASSGRIRGSDEAFF

clone_size: NA
j_call: TRBJ2-1
v_call: TRBV19
d_call: NA
cdr3_length: 16
cdr3_nt: TGTGCCAGTAGTATAGGGGGGAGTTTATTGCGTTATGAGCAGTTCTTC
cdr3_aa: CASSIGGSLLRYEQFF